This TCR beta chain was identified in a study of T-cell memory formation after mild COVID-19. Study conclusions and caveats: Some SARS-CoV-2-responding clones were already detected in memory before infection.

The CDR3 totals 14 residues. CDR1 is SGHTA, CDR2 FQGNSA, per germline. Deletions cut 8 bases from V and 6 bases from J, with 19 bases between. As regards this clonotype: Its specificity is not known.

TCRdb used MiXCR to reprocess the 5' RACE reads, holding one entry per CDR3 protein. Among roughly 350,000 distinct CDR3 sequences listed, approximately 15% were seen once. This sequence was found in a man aged 18-30 years who had mild COVID-19 (a few samples of this study predate the infection). Cell type and time point are not known. What was sequenced was PBMCs or a T cell subset sorted from them (not recorded which). The rearrangement links TRBV7-2 to TRBJ1-2; weak D call: TRBD1 (6 bases). The CDR3 region is CASDGGYRVDGYTF. CDR3 DNA: TGTGCCAGCGATGGAGGGTACAGGGTGGATGGCTACACCTTC.